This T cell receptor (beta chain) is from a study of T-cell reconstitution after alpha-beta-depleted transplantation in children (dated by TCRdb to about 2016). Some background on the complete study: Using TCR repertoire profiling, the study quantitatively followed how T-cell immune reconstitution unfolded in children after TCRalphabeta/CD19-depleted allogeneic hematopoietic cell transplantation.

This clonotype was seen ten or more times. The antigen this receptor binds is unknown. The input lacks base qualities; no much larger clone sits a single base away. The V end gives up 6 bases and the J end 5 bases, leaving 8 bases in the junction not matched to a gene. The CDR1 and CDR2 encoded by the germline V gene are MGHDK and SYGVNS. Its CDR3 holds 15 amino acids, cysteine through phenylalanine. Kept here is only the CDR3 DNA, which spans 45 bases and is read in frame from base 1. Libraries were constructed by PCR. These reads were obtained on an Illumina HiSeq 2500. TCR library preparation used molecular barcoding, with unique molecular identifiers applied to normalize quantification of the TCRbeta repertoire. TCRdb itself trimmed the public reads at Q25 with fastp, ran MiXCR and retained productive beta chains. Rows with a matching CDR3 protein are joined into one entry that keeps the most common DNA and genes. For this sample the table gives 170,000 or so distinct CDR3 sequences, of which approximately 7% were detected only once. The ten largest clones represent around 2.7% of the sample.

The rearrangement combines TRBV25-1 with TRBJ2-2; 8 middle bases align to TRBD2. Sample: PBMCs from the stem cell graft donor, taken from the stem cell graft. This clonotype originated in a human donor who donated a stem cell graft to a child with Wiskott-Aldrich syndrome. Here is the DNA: TGTGCCAGCAGCTTCGGGGGGGCAAGGACCGGGGAGCTGTTTTTT. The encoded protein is CASSFGGARTGELFF.